The sequence of this TCR beta chain was determined in a study of blood T cell repertoires in COVID-19. Trimming cost V 6 bases and J 7 bases; bases outside gene matches: 11. The CDR3 is 14 residues long. The germline V gene encodes CDR1 KGHSH and CDR2 LQKENI. Assay: immunoSEQ multiplex PCR; the TCRdb copy retains only in-frame clones and omits some. The top ten clones hold approximately 15% of a sample with approximately 190,000 clones, over 70% of them seen once. The sample was peripheral blood. The sequence was obtained from a man in his 60s with active or convalescent COVID-19. This sequence joins TRBV18 and TRBJ2-7; TRBD1 matches at 8 bases. The CDR3 bases are TGTGCCAGCTCGCTCACCAGGGGGCGAAGGGAGCAGTACTTC. Translating it yields CASSLTRGRREQYF. The whole variable domain, remainder taken from reference TRBV18 and TRBJ2-7, is NAGVMQNPRHLVRRRGQEARLRCSPMKGHSHVYWYRQLPEEGLKFMVYLQKENIIDESGMPKERFSAEFPKEGPSILRIQQVVRGDSAAYFCASSLTRGRREQYFGPGTRLTVT.